This TCR beta chain emerged from a study of blood T cell repertoires in COVID-19. Study-level information: Sample material is recorded as cDNA or gDNA derived from T cells, B-cell-depleted T cells, or PBMCs.

In the original processing: Amplifying reference gene primers gave estimates of nucleated cell counts. Repertoires were generated with immunoSEQ multiplex PCR, while TCRdb's copy carries only in-frame clones and drops some. V and J calls plus clone size are reproduced from that table; the DNA served to infer D and trimming. The repertoire holds about 230,000 clones, with more than 75% as singletons. The length of the CDR3 is 13 residues. Trimming took 3 bases from V and 0 from J, leaving 6 bases between them. Germline loops: CDR1 SGDLS, CDR2 YYNGEE. The sequenced sample consisted of peripheral blood. This clonotype was obtained from a man aged 35 to 55 with acute or convalescent COVID-19. The gene calls are TRBV9 and TRBJ1-1; TRBD1 might be the D (6 bases). The DNA of the CDR3 is TGTGCCAGCAGCGAGGGGGTGAACACTGAAGCTTTCTTT. This encodes CASSEGVNTEAFF.